Shown below are 22 T cell receptor beta chains from a single sample sequenced in a study of a mutant IDH1 vaccine in newly diagnosed glioma. Described time point: week 47, end of study. In every dose of vaccine, 300 ug of mutant IDH1 20-mer peptide was given alongside topical imiquimod. TCRdb keeps only in-frame clones here, not all; method: immunoSEQ multiplex PCR. This table has approximately 34,000 clones, around 90% appearing once. These TCRs are of unknown antigen specificity. The input for sequencing was PBMCs, taken from a glioma patient whose treatment included an IDH1 peptide vaccine. The receptors here all came from a man aged 35-49 years with glioma.

The J gene is TRBJ2-2, the V gene TRBV9; unclear D gene. Looked up from germline, CDR1 is SGDLS and CDR2 is YYNGEE. The CDR3 has 12 amino acids. With 2 bases removed from V and 7 bases from J, the gap between germline ends came to 6 bases. The DNA of the CDR3 is TGTGCCAGCAGCGTTTTTGACGGGGAGCTGTTTTTT. Translation: CASSVFDGELFF.

A remark on this clone: Other nucleotide sequences from this sample produce the same CDR3. CDR3 nucleotides: TGTGCCAGCAGCGTAGGTGGGGGGCACTACGAGCAGTACTTC. Translating gives CASSVGGGHYEQYF. The chain employs TRBV9 and TRBJ2-7; tentatively, D is TRBD1 or TRBD2 (6 bases each). The length of the CDR3 is 14 residues. Per germline, CDR1 SGDLS and CDR2 YYNGEE. With 0 bases removed from V and 3 bases from J, the gap between germline ends came to 10 bases.

V gene TRBV7-2 combines with J gene TRBJ2-5, with D perhaps matching TRBD2 (5 bases). V shed 0 bases and J shed 5 bases, with 16 bases lying between them. The CDR3 is made up of 16 amino acids. Germline CDR1 reads SGHTA; CDR2 reads FQGNSA. Here the CDR3 DNA reads TGTGCCAGCAGCTTAGCCTTGCGGGCCGGAGCGGAGACCCAGTACTTC. Translating it yields CASSLALRAGAETQYF.

The CDR3 sequence: CATSFKAGAGGFNEQFF. Here the CDR3 DNA reads TGTGCCACCAGCTTCAAAGCAGGAGCGGGAGGGTTCAATGAGCAGTTCTTC. V usage is TRBV15 and J usage is TRBJ2-1; TRBD2 matches 10 bases. In germline, CDR1 is LNHNV, CDR2 YYDKDF (reference sequence). V lost 5 bases to trimming and J lost 6 bases; unmatched junction nucleotides: 13. The CDR3 has 17 residues. The full variable domain, rest sourced from reference TRBV15 and TRBJ2-1, is DAMVIQNPRYQVTQFGKPVTLSCSQTLNHNVMYWYQQKSSQAPKLLFHYYDKDFNNEADTPDNFQSRRPNTSFCFLDIRSPGLGDTAMYLCATSFKAGAGGFNEQFFGPGTRLTVL.

The J gene is TRBJ2-3, the V gene TRBV4-3; 7 nucleotides agree with TRBD1. After removal of 2 bases from V and 5 bases from J, the junction contained 10 bases not matched to a gene. The CDR3 is made up of 16 amino acids. The germline CDR1 and CDR2 sequences are LGHNA and YSLEER. The CDR3 reads CASSQFKGTERDTQYF. CDR3 nucleotides: TGCGCCAGCAGCCAATTTAAAGGGACAGAGAGAGATACGCAGTATTTT.

This rearrangement joins TRBV5-4 to TRBJ2-7; perhaps TRBD1 as D (6 bases). V was trimmed by 1 base and J by 4 bases, leaving 12 bases between them. CDR1 is SGHNT and CDR2 is YYREEE in the germline V gene (reference sequence). The CDR3 has 14 residues. The CDR3 sequence: CASSLHHRVYEQYF. As DNA, the CDR3 is TGTGCCAGCAGCTTGCATCACAGGGTGTACGAGCAGTACTTC.

V and J are TRBV20-1 and TRBJ1-1; no clear D gene. Trimming shortened V by 8 bases and J by 5 bases, and 12 bases separated the two germline ends. The germline CDR1 and CDR2 sequences are DFQATT and SNEGSKA (reference sequence). The CDR3 sequence is 11 residues long. In DNA form, the CDR3 reads TGCAGTAAGGAAGCACTTACTGAAGCTTTCTTT. Its translation: CSKEALTEAFF.

This chain connects TRBV7-2 to TRBJ1-2; D gene unclear. The length of the CDR3 is 16 residues. V gave up 1 base and J gave up 7 bases, with 19 bases separating them. The germline V gene has CDR1 SGHTA and CDR2 FQGNSA. CDR3 amino acids: CASSLELGEGLGGYTF. The CDR3, as DNA: TGTGCCAGCAGCTTAGAGCTTGGCGAAGGGTTAGGTGGCTACACCTTC.

This clone was counted once. This rearrangement joins TRBV4-1 to TRBJ1-1; unclear D gene. The V gene's germline CDR1 is MGHRA and CDR2 YSYEKL. CDR3 length: 12 residues. Trimming removed 1 base at V and 4 bases at J, with 4 bases between. CDR3 sequence reads: CASSQVGTEAFF. CDR3 DNA: TGCGCCAGCAGCCAAGTCGGCACTGAAGCTTTCTTT.

This clone was observed a few times. At the DNA level, this CDR3 is encoded by other sequences in the same sample as well. J is TRBJ1-2 and V is TRBV7-9; 11 bases fit TRBD1. This CDR3 is built from 14 residues. Trimming took 3 bases from V and 8 from J; bases not matched to a gene: 5. From germline, CDR1 is SEHNR and CDR2 FQNEAQ (reference sequence). The CDR3 spells CASSLGTGGRGYTF. The CDR3 DNA reads TGTGCCAGCAGCTTGGGGACAGGGGGTAGGGGCTACACCTTC.

This chain uses TRBV4-2 with TRBJ2-3; 11 bases are a match to TRBD2. This CDR3 is 15 amino acids long. The V gene end was trimmed by 5 bases and the J gene end by 0 bases; junction bases not matched to a gene: 1. The germline V gene encodes CDR1 LGHNA and CDR2 YNFKEQ. The CDR3 spells CASSRTSGSTDTQYF. Here the CDR3 DNA reads TGTGCCAGCAGCAGGACTAGCGGGAGCACAGATACGCAGTATTTT.

The genes are TRBV7-9 and TRBJ2-3; a possible D gene is TRBD2 (6 bases). The ends were cut back, 5 bases at V and 0 bases at J, with 15 bases in the middle. CDR1 SEHNR and CDR2 FQNEAQ come from the germline V gene (reference sequence). CDR3 length: 16 amino acids. The CDR3 reads CASSHSGTPSTDTQYF. Here the CDR3 DNA reads TGTGCCAGCAGCCATAGCGGTACCCCTAGCACAGATACGCAGTATTTT.

This rearrangement joins TRBV5-1 to TRBJ2-6; D unclear. Germline CDR1 and CDR2: SGHRS and YFSETQ. CDR3 size: 14 residues. Trimming took off 0 bases at V and 4 bases at J, with 5 bases between the two ends. CDR3 bases: TGCGCCAGCAGCTTGGGACCAGGGGCCAACGTCCTGACTTTC. Protein sequence: CASSLGPGANVLTF.

V and J are TRBV5-6 and TRBJ1-2; D is possibly TRBD1 (5 bases). This CDR3 region has 17 residues. V lost 4 bases to trimming and J lost 3 bases, with 22 bases between them. Per germline, CDR1 SGHDT and CDR2 YYEEEE. The CDR3 DNA reads as TGTGCCAGCAGCACAGGTTGGGGCTCCCCTAAGGACTATGGCTACACCTTC. Amino acids: CASSTGWGSPKDYGYTF.

The rearrangement joins TRBV6-1 to TRBJ2-7, with 11 positions matching TRBD2. The CDR3 has 13 amino acids. Germline CDR1 MNHNS, CDR2 SASEGT. V trimming: 9 bases; J trimming: 4 bases; junction bases outside the gene matches: 5. CDR3 residues: CASGTSGSYEQYF. CDR3 nucleotide sequence: TGTGCCAGTGGGACTAGCGGAAGTTACGAGCAGTACTTC.

This sequence joins TRBV7-9 and TRBJ1-6; TRBD1 is a possible D gene (5 bases). The CDR3 contains 14 residues. Germline CDR1 and CDR2: SEHNR and FQNEAQ (reference sequence). V lost 5 bases and J 5 bases, leaving 10 bases between the germline ends. CDR3 in amino acids: CASSPGLDNSPLHF. CDR3 nucleotides: TGTGCCAGCAGCCCAGGGCTGGATAATTCACCCCTCCACTTT.

This clone appeared once. The chain recombines TRBV28 with TRBJ1-1; no firm D call. The germline CDR1 and CDR2 sequences are MDHEN and SYDVKM. This CDR3 has 15 amino acids. The V gene lost 5 bases and the J gene lost 4 bases, with 17 bases spanning the gap. The CDR3 loop reads CASSPPLGRATEAFF. The CDR3 bases are TGTGCCAGCAGTCCCCCACTTGGGAGGGCCACTGAAGCTTTCTTT.

DNA for the CDR3: TGTGCCAGTAGCCCCGGCCGGGGGAATCAGCCCCAGCATTTT. It translates to CASSPGRGNQPQHF. The chain links TRBV19 to TRBJ1-5; a possible D gene is TRBD1 (5 bases). V shed 6 bases and J shed 4 bases, with 13 bases lying between them. The CDR3 is 14 amino acids. From germline, CDR1 is LNHDA and CDR2 SQIVND (reference sequence).

Here the CDR3 reads CASSREGGANYGYTF. As DNA, the CDR3 is TGTGCCAGCAGCCGGGAGGGCGGAGCTAACTATGGCTACACCTTC. V usage is TRBV7-9 and J usage is TRBJ1-2; no clear D. CDR3 size: 15 residues. Germline V gene sequence: CDR1 SEHNR, CDR2 FQNEAQ (reference sequence). The V end lost 5 bases, the J end lost 0 bases, and 13 bases lay between the germline ends.

J is TRBJ1-6 and V is TRBV5-4; possibly TRBD1 for D (5 bases). The germline V gene has CDR1 SGHNT and CDR2 YYREEE (reference sequence). Trimming took 4 bases from V and 1 from J, leaving 15 bases between them. The CDR3 is 17 residues long. The CDR3 is CASSSGQSGSYNSPLHF. The CDR3 nucleotides are TGTGCCAGCAGCAGCGGACAATCGGGTTCCTATAATTCACCCCTCCACTTT.

The rearrangement links TRBV28 to TRBJ2-7; 8 bases map to TRBD1. This CDR3 is built from 16 residues. Trimming removed 5 bases from V and 3 bases from J; junction bases left unmatched: 12. Germline CDR1 MDHEN, CDR2 SYDVKM. The CDR3 nucleotides are TGTGCCAGCAGTCTAAATTCCGGGGACAGGCTCTACGAGCAGTACTTC. Encoded protein: CASSLNSGDRLYEQYF.

This chain links TRBV4-1 with TRBJ1-1; the D is unclear. V lost 4 bases to trimming and J lost 4 bases, with 16 bases between them. CDR1 and CDR2 from the germline V gene are MGHRA and YSYEKL. This CDR3 comprises 15 residues. CDR3 DNA: TGCGCCAGCAGCCCCGGAGTCTTAAGGGCCACTGAAGCTTTCTTT. Protein: CASSPGVLRATEAFF.